A single sample is the source of the 22 T cell receptor beta chains below, sequenced in a study of T-cell memory formation after mild COVID-19. Each CDR3 protein is one row after TCRdb ran MiXCR on the 5' RACE reads. Among around 450,000 distinct CDR3 sequences listed, approximately 20% were seen once. Sequencing input: PBMCs or a T cell subset sorted from them (not recorded which). The source of these receptors is an adult woman who had mild COVID-19 (a few samples of this study predate the infection). Cell type and time point are not known.

This clonotype appeared a few times. This chain links TRBV12-3 or TRBV12-4 with TRBJ2-2; D remains unclear. Deletions cut 4 bases from V and 2 bases from J, with 17 bases between. This CDR3 is built from 17 residues. The CDR3 sequence is CASSWVETLINTGELFF. For the CDR3, the DNA is TGTGCCAGCAGTTGGGTAGAGACCTTAATCAACACCGGGGAGCTGTTTTTT.

This clonotype was recorded a few times. The chain combines TRBV7-9 with TRBJ2-7; D is possibly TRBD1 (5 bases). CDR1 and CDR2 (germline): SEHNR, FQNEAQ (reference sequence). This CDR3 has 13 amino acids. V lost 4 bases and J lost 9, with 16 bases in between. The CDR3 is CASSSRSGPGQYF. CDR3 DNA sequence: TGTGCCAGCAGCTCGAGATCAGGGCCCGGGCAGTACTTC.

V gene TRBV18 combines with J gene TRBJ2-3; 13 bases line up with TRBD2. Germline V lookup: CDR1 KGHSH, CDR2 LQKENI. With 3 bases clipped from V and 2 bases from J, the junction kept 5 bases outside the gene matches. This CDR3 contains 17 residues. CDR3 sequence (DNA): TGTGCCAGCTCACCCCCGGGACTAGCGGGATACACAGATACGCAGTATTTT. Amino acids: CASSPPGLAGYTDTQYF.

This clonotype was picked up many times. The V call is TRBV12-3 or TRBV12-4, the J call TRBJ2-7, with D perhaps matching TRBD1 (6 bases). The CDR3 is 13 residues long. V lost 6 bases and J 0 bases, leaving 9 bases between the germline ends. CDR3 DNA: TGTGCCAGCAGCTTCAGGGGCTCCTACGAGCAGTACTTC. Translation gives CASSFRGSYEQYF.

The rearrangement uses TRBV20-1 and TRBJ2-2; 9 bases are shared with TRBD2. Per germline, CDR1 DFQATT and CDR2 SNEGSKA (reference sequence). CDR3 length: 17 amino acids. V gave up 0 bases and J gave up 2 bases; unmatched junction bases: 7. CDR3 loop: CSARDRSSGTNTGELFF. CDR3 in DNA: TGCAGTGCTAGAGACCGCTCTAGCGGGACCAACACCGGGGAGCTGTTTTTT.

This sequence joins TRBV7-9 and TRBJ1-2, with a possible D match to TRBD1 (6 bases). The CDR3 covers 15 residues. Germline V gene sequence: CDR1 SEHNR, CDR2 FQNEAQ (reference sequence). Between the trimmed V and J ends, which lost 3 bases and 8 bases, there was a span of 19 bases. The CDR3 DNA follows: TGTGCCAGCAGCTTCGGGGGCGCCAGGGTCGACGGCTACACCTTC. As protein: CASSFGGARVDGYTF.

This clonotype was counted only a few times. The chain carries TRBV29-1 and TRBJ2-3, with 9 bases that match TRBD2. This CDR3 is 19 amino acids long. CDR1 SQVTM and CDR2 ANQGSEA come from the germline V gene. V was pared by 3 bases and J by 4 bases, with 20 bases of the junction left unmatched. The CDR3 DNA sequence: TGCAGCGTTGATGAAAGGAAACTACGAGCGGGAGGCGTTGCAGATACGCAGTATTTT. Residues: CSVDERKLRAGGVADTQYF.

The chain is built from TRBV10-3 and TRBJ1-2; TRBD1 matches at 9 bases. V gave up 6 bases and J gave up 8 bases; unmatched junction bases: 7. Germline V gene lookup returns CDR1 ENHRY and CDR2 SYGVKD. This CDR3 is built from 13 residues. CDR3 amino acids: CAIRTGGTGGYTF. CDR3 DNA: TGTGCCATCAGGACAGGGGGGACGGGAGGCTACACCTTC.

The V and J genes are TRBV6-5 and TRBJ1-6; D gene ambiguous. This CDR3 has 17 amino acids. Deletions cut 0 bases from V and 6 bases from J, with 15 bases between. Germline CDR1 MNHEY, CDR2 SVGAGI. The CDR3 DNA sequence: TGTGCCAGCAGTTACTCGTTCTGGGGATCCGGTAATTCACCCCTCCACTTT. This gives the protein CASSYSFWGSGNSPLHF.

This clonotype was observed many times. The chain joins TRBV5-6 to TRBJ1-1, with D perhaps matching TRBD1 (6 bases). Trimming took off 3 bases at V and 11 bases at J, with 20 bases between the two ends. The CDR3 extends over 14 amino acids. The V gene's germline CDR1 is SGHDT and CDR2 YYEEEE. This CDR3 reads CASSWGQLASWAFF. CDR3 coding DNA: TGTGCCAGCAGCTGGGGACAACTGGCCTCGTGGGCTTTCTTT.

This clonotype came up many times. The chain couples TRBV5-1 to TRBJ2-1; 8 bases agree with TRBD2. Germline loops: CDR1 SGHRS, CDR2 YFSETQ. The ends lost 4 bases at V and 4 bases at J; junction bases unmatched: 7. The CDR3 runs 15 residues. In nucleotides, the CDR3 is TGCGCCAGCAGCGAGGGACTAGATGGATACAATGAGCAGTTCTTC. Translated: CASSEGLDGYNEQFF. The full variable domain, completed using reference TRBV5-1 and TRBJ2-1, is KAGVTQTPRYLIKTRGQQVTLSCSPISGHRSVSWYQQTPGQGLQFLFEYFSETQRNKGNFPGRFSGRQFSNSRSEMNVSTLELGDSALYLCASSEGLDGYNEQFFGPGTRLTVL.

The genes are TRBV5-1 and TRBJ2-7; possible D gene TRBD2, 7 bases. Germline CDR1 and CDR2: SGHRS and YFSETQ. V was shortened by 0 bases and J by 5 bases, with 18 bases between the two germline ends. The CDR3 contains 16 residues. The CDR3 sequence: CASSLGQQGGMDEQYF. The CDR3 DNA reads as TGCGCCAGCAGCTTGGGCCAACAGGGAGGGATGGACGAGCAGTACTTC.

This clonotype occurred many times. This sequence joins TRBV5-1 and TRBJ2-5; D gene unclear. Trimming removed 4 bases from V and 5 bases from J, with 9 bases in between. Germline lookup yields CDR1 SGHRS and CDR2 YFSETQ. CDR3 length equals 12 residues. This CDR3 is CASSHLRETQYF. The CDR3 nucleotides read TGCGCCAGCAGCCACCTACGGGAGACCCAGTACTTC.

This clonotype was observed at least ten times. CDR3 in amino acids: CASSYSGQAGIQYF. The CDR3 coding sequence is TGTGCCAGCAGTTACTCGGGGCAAGCGGGCATTCAGTACTTC. The chain is built from TRBV6-5 and TRBJ2-4; D perhaps matches TRBD2 (6 bases). Trimming cost V 0 bases and J 9 bases, with 12 bases left between them. Germline assignment: CDR1 MNHEY and CDR2 SVGAGI. This CDR3 is built from 14 residues.

This chain joins TRBV4-3 and TRBJ2-3, with D tentatively TRBD1 or TRBD2 (6 bases each). Trimming cost V 0 bases and J 4 bases, with 14 bases left between them. This CDR3 is built from 16 residues. Per the germline V gene, CDR1 is LGHNA and CDR2 is YSLEER. CDR3 DNA sequence: TGCGCCAGCAGCCAAGATCCGGGGGCGAGTGCAGATACGCAGTATTTT. Translating it yields CASSQDPGASADTQYF.

This chain links TRBV21-1 with TRBJ2-7; the DNA was not compared with TRBD2, the D call given in the table. TRBV21-1 is listed as a pseudogene. The CDR3 totals 14 residues. CDR3 loop: CASRWTSGYYEQYF. CDR3 nucleotides: TGTGCCAGCCGCTGGACTAGCGGATACTACGAGCAGTACTTC.

This clonotype was picked up a small number of times. The genes are TRBV30 and TRBJ1-5; D uncertain. The CDR3 is 13 amino acids. The V gene lost 0 bases and the J gene lost 1 base, with 4 bases spanning the gap. CDR1 GTSNPN and CDR2 SVGIG come from the germline V gene (reference sequence). CDR3 nucleotide sequence: TGTGCCTGGAGTGTACAGAGCAATCAGCCCCAGCATTTT. It translates to CAWSVQSNQPQHF.

V gene TRBV6-5 combines with J gene TRBJ2-7; the D call may be TRBD1 or TRBD2 (5 bases each). Germline lookup yields CDR1 MNHEY and CDR2 SVGAGI. The V gene lost 4 bases and the J gene lost 7 bases, with 17 bases spanning the gap. This CDR3 spans 14 amino acids. The CDR3 DNA is TGTGCCAGCAGTTCCGGGACCAGTAGGAGAGAGCAGTACTTC. It translates to CASSSGTSRREQYF.

The V call is TRBV7-9, the J call TRBJ1-2; the D gene is possibly TRBD1 (5 bases). Germline values: CDR1 SEHNR, CDR2 FQNEAQ (reference sequence). V was trimmed by 5 bases and J by 3 bases, leaving 10 bases between them. There are 13 residues in the CDR3. The CDR3 loop reads CASSHDSYYGYTF. CDR3 DNA sequence: TGTGCCAGCAGCCACGACAGTTACTATGGCTACACCTTC.

The chain has TRBV11-2 and TRBJ2-7; 12 nucleotides line up with TRBD2. CDR1 is SGHAT and CDR2 is FQNNGV in the germline V gene. The CDR3 extends over 16 amino acids. V trimming: 5 bases; J trimming: 7 bases; junction bases outside the gene matches: 12. The CDR3 sequence: CASSTDLAGGGREQYF. CDR3 DNA: TGTGCCAGCAGCACCGATCTAGCGGGAGGGGGTCGGGAGCAGTACTTC.

This clonotype has just a few counts. The chain uses TRBV14 and TRBJ2-2, with 13 bases fitting TRBD2. Germline V gives CDR1 SGHDN, CDR2 FVKESK. The CDR3 runs 15 residues. V lost 3 bases and J lost 10; bases outside the gene matches: 5. CDR3 region: CASSHGTSGALELFF. The CDR3 DNA sequence: TGTGCCAGCAGCCATGGGACTAGCGGGGCCTTGGAGCTGTTTTTT.

This clonotype has just a few counts. V is TRBV4-1 and J is TRBJ2-3; 8 nucleotides line up with TRBD1. V trimming: 2 bases; J trimming: 3 bases; junction bases outside the gene matches: 7. This CDR3 region has 16 residues. Looked up from germline, CDR1 is MGHRA and CDR2 is YSYEKL. In DNA, the CDR3 is TGCGCCAGCAGCCAAACGTACAGGGGGGAAACAGATACGCAGTATTTT. Its protein is CASSQTYRGETDTQYF.